This T cell receptor (beta chain) was recovered during a study of metastatic and nonmetastatic thyroid tumors. Study summary: Blood and tumor or nodule tissue repertoires from malignant and benign thyroid patients were compared. Overall study results and limits: Patients with malignant thyroid tumors reportedly had significantly higher TCR beta diversity than those with benign nodules, in blood and tumor.

Trimming removed 0 bases from V and 7 bases from J, with 12 bases in between. The CDR3 extends over 14 amino acids. Germline-derived CDR1 and CDR2 are LGHNA and YNFKEQ. Nobody among the patients had been given any treatment before thyroid surgery. Concerning this clone: Its antigen is not known.

The authors' processing: Across clinicopathological groups, CDR3 differences served as the basis for building a distant-metastasis classifier for papillary thyroid cancer. TCRdb re-processed the PCR reads through MiXCR. None of the V and J calls come from the authors' own analysis; TCRdb made them. The repertoire holds 17,000 or so clones, with about 25% as singletons. Sequenced: adjacent normal tissue. This receptor was identified in a female donor with papillary thyroid cancer or a benign thyroid nodule (not recorded which). Some clones in this sample may be carry-over from other donors' samples. The V and J genes are TRBV4-2 and TRBJ1-2; weak D call: TRBD1 (6 bases). CDR3 bases: TGTGCCAGCAGCCAAGAGCCCAGGGGCAGTGGCTACACCTTC. It specifies CASSQEPRGSGYTF.